The 17 T cell receptor beta chains below were found in one sample sequenced in a study of OX40 agonist ivuxolimab in advanced cancers. Using immunoSEQ multiplex PCR, the repertoire was profiled, and TCRdb retains in-frame clones only, with some absent. The repertoire includes tens of thousands of clones, roughly 80% of them detected once, and 4.6% sits in the top ten. Sequencing used CD4+ or CD8+ T cells sorted from blood, obtained in a trial of the OX40 agonist ivuxolimab. Receptor source: an adult with an advanced solid tumor such as melanoma, head and neck, liver or kidney cancer.

The chain employs TRBV5-5 and TRBJ1-5; 8 nucleotides align to TRBD1. There are 15 residues in the CDR3. Germline V lookup: CDR1 SGHKS, CDR2 YYEKEE (reference sequence). Germline trimming cut 0 bases from V and 5 bases from J; bases unmatched to any gene: 4. In DNA form, the CDR3 reads TGTGCCAGCAGCTTGGATGGACAGGGATATCAGCCCCAGCATTTT. This gives the protein CASSLDGQGYQPQHF.

This chain connects TRBV7-9 to TRBJ2-5, with D unresolved. V lost 2 bases and J 0 bases, leaving 13 bases between the germline ends. CDR1 is SEHNR, CDR2 FQNEAQ, per germline (reference sequence). The CDR3 spans 16 residues. The DNA of the CDR3 is TGTGCCAGCAGCTTAAAAGGAGCACAGCACCAAGAGACCCAGTACTTC. The encoded protein is CASSLKGAQHQETQYF.

The V and J genes are TRBV15 and TRBJ1-2, with 8 positions matching TRBD1. This CDR3 comprises 16 residues. Losses at the gene ends were 0 bases for V and 3 bases for J; bases not matched to a gene: 6. Germline V gene lookup returns CDR1 LNHNV and CDR2 YYDKDF (reference sequence). CDR3 sequence: CATSRDQGALHYGYTF. CDR3 in DNA: TGTGCCACCAGCAGAGATCAGGGGGCTTTACACTATGGCTACACCTTC.

V is TRBV5-1 and J is TRBJ1-4; D remains unclear. In germline, CDR1 is SGHRS, CDR2 YFSETQ. This CDR3 region has 14 residues. Trimming stripped 1 base from V and 5 bases from J, with 9 bases between. CDR3 sequence (DNA): TGCGCCAGCAGCTTGAGCGAACAGAATGAAAAACTGTTTTTT. Protein: CASSLSEQNEKLFF.

J is TRBJ1-2 and V is TRBV6-6, with TRBD1 identical over 7 bases. CDR3 length: 15 amino acids. Per the germline V gene, CDR1 is MNHNY and CDR2 is SVGAGI (reference sequence). V gave up 6 bases and J gave up 2 bases; unmatched junction bases: 9. The DNA of the CDR3 is TGTGCCAGCAGACCCGGACAGGCGGCAAACTATGGCTACACCTTC. As protein: CASRPGQAANYGYTF.

This clone rates as medium-sized. The CDR3 bases are TGTGCCAGCAGCTTGACGTTAGGAAGTTCGGGCGAGCAGTACTTC. Translation gives CASSLTLGSSGEQYF. V gene TRBV11-2 combines with J gene TRBJ2-7; no clear D. The germline CDR1 and CDR2 sequences are SGHAT and FQNNGV. The CDR3 loop spans 15 amino acids. Trimming left V 3 bases short and J 6 bases short, with 18 bases between.

This clone occurred once. This chain uses TRBV14 with TRBJ1-2; 11 positions agree with TRBD1. Germline-derived CDR1 and CDR2 are SGHDN and FVKESK. The CDR3 contains 17 residues. After removal of 1 base from V and 7 bases from J, the junction contained 11 bases not matched to a gene. CDR3 DNA: TGTGCCAGCAGCCAAGGGCATCGGGACAGGGGGATCCGTGGCTACACCTTC. The encoded protein is CASSQGHRDRGIRGYTF.

The rearrangement uses TRBV7-2 and TRBJ2-7; no reliable D call. V was pared by 5 bases and J by 4 bases, with 9 bases between. Germline V lookup: CDR1 SGHTA, CDR2 FQGNSA. The CDR3 extends over 12 amino acids. The CDR3: CASSLLGYEQYF. Here the CDR3 DNA reads TGTGCCAGCAGCCTCTTGGGTTACGAGCAGTACTTC.

The gene calls are TRBV6-6 and TRBJ2-1, with 7 nucleotides matching TRBD1. This CDR3 comprises 13 residues. Germline lookup yields CDR1 MNHNY and CDR2 SVGAGI (reference sequence). J was trimmed by 16 bases and V by 4 bases; bases with no gene match: 13. The CDR3 nucleotides are TGTGCCAGCAGTTCCCCGACAGGGCAAGTTGCTTTCTTC. Protein: CASSSPTGQVAFF.

The chain carries TRBV10-3 and TRBJ1-5, with D perhaps matching TRBD1 (5 bases). V shed 3 bases and J shed 1 base, with 10 bases lying between them. The germline V gene has CDR1 ENHRY and CDR2 SYGVKD. The length of the CDR3 is 15 residues. CDR3 sequence: CAISDRGLSNQPQHF. As DNA, the CDR3 is TGTGCCATCAGTGATAGGGGATTGAGCAATCAGCCCCAGCATTTT.

V usage is TRBV4-2 and J usage is TRBJ2-2; unclear D gene. Per germline, CDR1 LGHNA and CDR2 YNFKEQ. V was shortened by 1 base and J by 3 bases, with 12 bases between the two germline ends. The CDR3 is made up of 16 amino acids. The CDR3 reads CASSQGAATHTGELFF. The DNA of the CDR3 is TGTGCCAGCAGCCAAGGGGCAGCCACACACACCGGGGAGCTGTTTTTT.

The chain joins TRBV19 to TRBJ2-7; D is unclear. The germline V gene encodes CDR1 LNHDA and CDR2 SQIVND (reference sequence). The CDR3 consists of 15 residues. V lost 5 bases and J 4 bases, leaving 18 bases between the germline ends. CDR3 region: CASSPSHLGIYEQYF. CDR3 coding DNA: TGTGCCAGTAGTCCGAGTCATCTGGGTATATACGAGCAGTACTTC.

The chain's CDR3 is CSVAQSNYGYTF. DNA for the CDR3: TGCAGCGTTGCCCAGAGTAACTATGGCTACACCTTC. This chain connects TRBV29-1 to TRBJ1-2; D unclear. Germline CDR1 reads SQVTM; CDR2 reads ANQGSEA. Between the trimmed V and J ends, which lost 4 bases and 1 base, there was a span of 7 bases. CDR3 length equals 12 residues. The full variable domain, rest sourced from reference TRBV29-1 and TRBJ1-2, is SAVISQKPSRDICQRGTSLTIQCQVDSQVTMMFWYRQQPGQSLTLIATANQGSEATYESGFVIDKFPISRPNLTFSTLTVSNMSPEDSSIYLCSVAQSNYGYTFGSGTRLTVV.

The sample holds a few counts of this clone. V and J are TRBV4-3 and TRBJ2-5; TRBD2 matches 9 bases. Germline values: CDR1 LGHNA, CDR2 YSLEER. The CDR3 is made up of 14 amino acids. Trimming at V came to 4 bases and at J to 1 base, leaving 1 base not matched to a gene. The CDR3 nucleotides read TGCGCCAGCAGCCCGGGACTAGCCCAAGAGACCCAGTACTTC. Translating it yields CASSPGLAQETQYF.

The chain has TRBV5-1 and TRBJ1-4; D possibly corresponds to TRBD1 (6 bases). The CDR3 contains 15 residues. CDR1 and CDR2 from the germline V gene are SGHRS and YFSETQ. Trimming cost V 2 bases and J 8 bases, with 16 bases left between them. The CDR3 region has the DNA TGCGCCAGCAGCTTAGAAGGGGGTTTTCGGGAAAAACTGTTTTTT. This codes for CASSLEGGFREKLFF.

The J gene is TRBJ1-5, the V gene TRBV10-3, with 9 bases that match TRBD1. V was clipped by 5 bases and J by 7 bases; unmatched bases: 3. The CDR3 runs to 13 residues. From germline, CDR1 is ENHRY and CDR2 SYGVKD. In DNA form, the CDR3 reads TGTGCCATCAGTAGGGACAGGGACCAGCCCCAGCATTTT. Amino acids: CAISRDRDQPQHF.

This sequence joins TRBV2 and TRBJ2-7; the D is unclear. The CDR3 spans 11 residues. Germline V gene lookup returns CDR1 SNHLY and CDR2 FYNNEI. Trimming removed 6 bases at V and 4 bases at J, with 7 bases between. The DNA of the CDR3 is TGTGCCAGCAGAGGGAATTACGAGCAGTACTTC. Protein sequence: CASRGNYEQYF.